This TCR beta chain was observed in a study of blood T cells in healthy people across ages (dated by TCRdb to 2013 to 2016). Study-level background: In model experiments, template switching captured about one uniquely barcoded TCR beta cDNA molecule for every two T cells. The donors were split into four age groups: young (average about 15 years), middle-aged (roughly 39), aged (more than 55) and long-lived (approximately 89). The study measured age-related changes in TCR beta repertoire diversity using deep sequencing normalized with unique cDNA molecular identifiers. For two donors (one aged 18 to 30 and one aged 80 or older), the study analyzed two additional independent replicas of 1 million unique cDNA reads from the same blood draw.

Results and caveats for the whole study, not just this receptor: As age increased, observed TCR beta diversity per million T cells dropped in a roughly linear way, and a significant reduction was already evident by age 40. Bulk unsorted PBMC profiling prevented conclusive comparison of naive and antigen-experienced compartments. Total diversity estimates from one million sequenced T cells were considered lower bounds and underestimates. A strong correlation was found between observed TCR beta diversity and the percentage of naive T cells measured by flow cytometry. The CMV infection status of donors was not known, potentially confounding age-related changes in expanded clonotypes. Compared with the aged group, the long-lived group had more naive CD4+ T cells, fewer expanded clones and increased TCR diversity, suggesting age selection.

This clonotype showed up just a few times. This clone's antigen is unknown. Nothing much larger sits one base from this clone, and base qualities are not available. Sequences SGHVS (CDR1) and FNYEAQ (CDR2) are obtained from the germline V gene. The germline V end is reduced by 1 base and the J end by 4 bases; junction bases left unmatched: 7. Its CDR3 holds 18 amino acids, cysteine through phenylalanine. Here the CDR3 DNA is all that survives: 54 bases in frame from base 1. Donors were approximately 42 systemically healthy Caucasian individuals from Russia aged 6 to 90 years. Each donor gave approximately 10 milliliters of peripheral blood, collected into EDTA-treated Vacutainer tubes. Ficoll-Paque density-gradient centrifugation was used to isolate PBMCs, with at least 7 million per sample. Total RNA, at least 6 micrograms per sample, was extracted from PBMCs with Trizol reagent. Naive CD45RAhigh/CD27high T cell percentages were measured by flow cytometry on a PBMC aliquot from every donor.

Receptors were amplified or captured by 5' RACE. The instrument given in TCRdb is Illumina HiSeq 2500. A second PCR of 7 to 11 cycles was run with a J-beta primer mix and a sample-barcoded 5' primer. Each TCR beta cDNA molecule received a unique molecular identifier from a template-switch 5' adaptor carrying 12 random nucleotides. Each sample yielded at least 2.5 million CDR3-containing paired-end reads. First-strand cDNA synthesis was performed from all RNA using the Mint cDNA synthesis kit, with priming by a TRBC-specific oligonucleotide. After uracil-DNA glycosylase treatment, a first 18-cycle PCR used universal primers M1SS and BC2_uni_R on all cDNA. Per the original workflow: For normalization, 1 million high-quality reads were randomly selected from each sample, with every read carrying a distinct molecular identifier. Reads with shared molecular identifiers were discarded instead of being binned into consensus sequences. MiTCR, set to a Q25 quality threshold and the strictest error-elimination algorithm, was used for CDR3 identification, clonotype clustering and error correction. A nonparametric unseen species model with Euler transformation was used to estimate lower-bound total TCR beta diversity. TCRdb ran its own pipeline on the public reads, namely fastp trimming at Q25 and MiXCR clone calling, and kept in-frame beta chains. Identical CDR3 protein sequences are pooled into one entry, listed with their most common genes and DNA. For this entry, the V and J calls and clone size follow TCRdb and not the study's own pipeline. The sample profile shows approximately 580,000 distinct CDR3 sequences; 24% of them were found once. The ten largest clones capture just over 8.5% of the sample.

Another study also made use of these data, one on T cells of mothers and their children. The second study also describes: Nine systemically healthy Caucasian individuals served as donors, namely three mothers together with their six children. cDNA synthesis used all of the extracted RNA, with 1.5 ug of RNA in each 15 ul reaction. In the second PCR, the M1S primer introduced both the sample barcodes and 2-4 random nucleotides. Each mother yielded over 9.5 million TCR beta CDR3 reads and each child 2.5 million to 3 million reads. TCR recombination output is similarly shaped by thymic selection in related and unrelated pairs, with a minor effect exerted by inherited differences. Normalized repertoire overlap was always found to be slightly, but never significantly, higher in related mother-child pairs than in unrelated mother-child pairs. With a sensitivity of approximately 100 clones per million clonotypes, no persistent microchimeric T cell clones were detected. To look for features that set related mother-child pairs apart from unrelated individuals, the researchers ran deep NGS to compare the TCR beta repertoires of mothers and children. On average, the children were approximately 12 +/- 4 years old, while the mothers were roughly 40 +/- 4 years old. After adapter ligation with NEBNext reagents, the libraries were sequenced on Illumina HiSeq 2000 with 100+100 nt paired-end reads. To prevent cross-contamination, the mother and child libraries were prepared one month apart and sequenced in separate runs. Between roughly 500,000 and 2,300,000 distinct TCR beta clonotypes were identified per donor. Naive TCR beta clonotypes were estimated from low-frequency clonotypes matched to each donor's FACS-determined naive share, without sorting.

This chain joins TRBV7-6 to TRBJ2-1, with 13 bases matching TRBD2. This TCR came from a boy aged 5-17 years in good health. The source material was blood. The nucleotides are TGTGCCAGCAGCTTAGAAGCCCGGACTAGCGGGGGTTACAATGAGCAGTTCTTC. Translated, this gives CASSLEARTSGGYNEQFF.